The present TCR beta chain was sequenced within a study of T cell responses to AZD1222 COVID-19 vaccine. The CDR3 is 12 residues long. In germline, CDR1 is SGHRS, CDR2 YFSETQ. V was shortened by 4 bases and J by 4 bases, with 8 bases between the two germline ends. Study outcomes and limitations: In all cases, repertoires were sampled only after the peak T cell response. Among spike-specific TCRs, nearly half reportedly target unmutated variant regions.

This clone was picked up one time. Its antigen is unknown. Here immunoSEQ multiplex PCR was the method, and the copy in TCRdb shows in-frame clones only, minus some. This table has approximately 170,000 clones, 87% appearing once. The material was peripheral blood, obtained 28 days after the second AZD1222 dose. The TCR comes from an adult who received the AZD1222 COVID-19 vaccine. V and J are TRBV5-1 and TRBJ1-2, with unresolved D. The CDR3 bases are TGCGCCAGCAGCATCGAGAGCTATGGCTACACCTTC. Its protein is CASSIESYGYTF.